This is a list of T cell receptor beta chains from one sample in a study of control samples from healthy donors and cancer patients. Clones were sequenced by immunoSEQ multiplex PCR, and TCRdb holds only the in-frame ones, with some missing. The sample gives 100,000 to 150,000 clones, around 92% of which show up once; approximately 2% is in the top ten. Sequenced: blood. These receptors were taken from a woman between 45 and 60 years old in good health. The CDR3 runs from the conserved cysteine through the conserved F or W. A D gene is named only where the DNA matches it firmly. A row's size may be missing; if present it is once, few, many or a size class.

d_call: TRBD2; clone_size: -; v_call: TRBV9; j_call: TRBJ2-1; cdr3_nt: TGTGCCAGCAGCGGCTGGACTAGCGGACTACACAATGAGCAGTTCTTC; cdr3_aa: CASSGWTSGLHNEQFF
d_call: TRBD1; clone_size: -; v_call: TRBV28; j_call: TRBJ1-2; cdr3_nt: TGTGCCAGCAGTTTGCCCCCTACCCTCCCGGGACAGGGAGATGGCTACACCTTC; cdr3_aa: CASSLPPTLPGQGDGYTF
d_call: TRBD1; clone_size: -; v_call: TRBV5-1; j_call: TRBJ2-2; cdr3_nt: TGCGCCAGCAGCTTGGGCAAGCGACAGGGCAACACCGGGGAGCTGTTTTTT; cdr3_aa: CASSLGKRQGNTGELFF
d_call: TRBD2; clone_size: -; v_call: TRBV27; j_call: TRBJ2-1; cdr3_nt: TGTGCCAGCACTAAATGGGGGGGGGACAATGAGCAGTTCTTC; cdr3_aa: CASTKWGGDNEQFF
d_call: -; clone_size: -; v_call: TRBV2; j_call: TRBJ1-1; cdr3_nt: TGTGCCAGCAGTGGAATTCGGGGGACGAACACTGAAGCTTTCTTT; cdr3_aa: CASSGIRGTNTEAFF
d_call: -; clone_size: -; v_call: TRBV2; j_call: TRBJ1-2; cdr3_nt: TGTGCCAGCCACACCAAAGGCGGCTATGGCTACACCTTC; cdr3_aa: CASHTKGGYGYTF
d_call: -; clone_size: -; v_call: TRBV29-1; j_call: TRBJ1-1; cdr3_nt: TGCAGCGTTCGGCCCCCCGAAACAATCAACACTGAAGCTTTCTTT; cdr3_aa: CSVRPPETINTEAFF
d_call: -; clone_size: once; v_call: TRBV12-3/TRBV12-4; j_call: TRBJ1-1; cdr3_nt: TGTGCCAGCAGTTCACGGACAGCCGGGGCTTTCTTT; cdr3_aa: CASSSRTAGAFF
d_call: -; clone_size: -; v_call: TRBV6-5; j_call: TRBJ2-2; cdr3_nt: TGTGCCAGCAGTTACTCGATACCCGGGGAGCTGTTTTTT; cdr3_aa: CASSYSIPGELFF
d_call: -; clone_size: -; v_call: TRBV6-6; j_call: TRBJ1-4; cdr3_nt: TGTGCCAGCAGTTACTCGGGGGGGTTTGCTAATGAAAAACTGTTTTTT; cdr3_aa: CASSYSGGFANEKLFF
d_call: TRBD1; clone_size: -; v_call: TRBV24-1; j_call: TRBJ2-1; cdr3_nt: TGTGCCACCAGTGATCCTGGACAGGGGGCAGGCAATGAGCAGTTCTTC; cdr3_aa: CATSDPGQGAGNEQFF
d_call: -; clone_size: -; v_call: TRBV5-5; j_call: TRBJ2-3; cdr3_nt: TGTGCCAGCAGCTTGAGCGATAACAGGGCAGATACGCAGTATTTT; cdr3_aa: CASSLSDNRADTQYF
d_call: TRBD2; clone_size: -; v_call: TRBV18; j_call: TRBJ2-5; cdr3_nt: TGTGCCAGCTCACCACCTTCCACTAGCGGGAGGGCCCGTGAGACCCAGTACTTC; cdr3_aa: CASSPPSTSGRARETQYF
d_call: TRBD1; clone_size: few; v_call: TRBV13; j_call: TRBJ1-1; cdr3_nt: TGTGCCAGCAGTCCCCGAGGAGGGGGCCACAGTGAAGCTTTCTTT; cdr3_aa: CASSPRGGGHSEAFF
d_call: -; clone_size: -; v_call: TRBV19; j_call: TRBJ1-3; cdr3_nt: TGTGCCAGTAGTATGGCGCAGGCCGGTGGAAACACCATATATTTT; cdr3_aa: CASSMAQAGGNTIYF
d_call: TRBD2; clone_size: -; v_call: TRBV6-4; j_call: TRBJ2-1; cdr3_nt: TGTGCCAGCAGTGACCTAGCGGGAGGATACAATGAGCAGTTCTTC; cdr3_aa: CASSDLAGGYNEQFF
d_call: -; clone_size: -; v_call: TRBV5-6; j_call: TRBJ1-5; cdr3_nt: TGTGCCAGCAGCCCTGGACCTAATAGCAATCAGCCCCAGCATTTT; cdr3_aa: CASSPGPNSNQPQHF
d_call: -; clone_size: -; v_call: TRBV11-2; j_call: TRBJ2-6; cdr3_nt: TGTGCCAGCAGCTTAGAGCCCATTGGGGCCAACGTCCTGACTTTC; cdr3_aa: CASSLEPIGANVLTF
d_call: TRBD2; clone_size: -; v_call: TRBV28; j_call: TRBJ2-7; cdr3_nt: TGTGCCAGCAGTCCGTTAGCGGGAGTACCGTACTTC; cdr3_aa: CASSPLAGVPYF
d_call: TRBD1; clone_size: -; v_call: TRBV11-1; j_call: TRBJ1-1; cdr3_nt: TGTGCCAGCAGCTACAGGGGGCCGAACACTGAAGCTTTCTTT; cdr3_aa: CASSYRGPNTEAFF
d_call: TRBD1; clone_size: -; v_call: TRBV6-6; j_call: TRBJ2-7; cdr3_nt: TGTGCCAGCAGTTACCGGGACAGCTACGAGCAGTACTTC; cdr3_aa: CASSYRDSYEQYF
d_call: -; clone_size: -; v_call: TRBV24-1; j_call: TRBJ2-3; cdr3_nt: TGTGCCACCAGTGATTCTAGGACAGTAACAGATACGCAGTATTTT; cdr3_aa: CATSDSRTVTDTQYF
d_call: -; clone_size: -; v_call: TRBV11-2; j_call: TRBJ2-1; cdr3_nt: TGTGCCAGCAGCCTACACGACGCCGGGACTTTTTTCTTC; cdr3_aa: CASSLHDAGTFFF
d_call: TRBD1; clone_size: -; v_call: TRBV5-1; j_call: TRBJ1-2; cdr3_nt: TGCGCCAGCAGCCTCCGGGACAGGGGAGCTAACTATGGCTACACCTTC; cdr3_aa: CASSLRDRGANYGYTF
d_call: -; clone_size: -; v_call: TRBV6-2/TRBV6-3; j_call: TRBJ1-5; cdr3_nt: TGTGCCAGCAGTTCGGACAGAAAGCAGCCCCAGCATTTT; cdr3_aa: CASSSDRKQPQHF
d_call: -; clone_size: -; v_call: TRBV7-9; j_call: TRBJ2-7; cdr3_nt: TGTGCCAGCAGCACCCTACCGGACTCCTACGAGCAGTACTTC; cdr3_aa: CASSTLPDSYEQYF
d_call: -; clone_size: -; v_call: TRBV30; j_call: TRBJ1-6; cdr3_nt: TGTGCCTGGAGTTCCCCTAAACGGGGCAGCTCCTATAATTCACCCCTCCACTTT; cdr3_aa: CAWSSPKRGSSYNSPLHF
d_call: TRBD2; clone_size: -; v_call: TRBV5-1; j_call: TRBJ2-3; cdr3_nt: TGCGCCAGCAGCGGTTCGGGACTAGCGGGAGGGGTAGATACGCAGTATTTT; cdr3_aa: CASSGSGLAGGVDTQYF
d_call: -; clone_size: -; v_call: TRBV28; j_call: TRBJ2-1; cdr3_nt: TGTGCCAGCAGTTTGCTAGTTAGGAATGAGCAGTTCTTC; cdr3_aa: CASSLLVRNEQFF
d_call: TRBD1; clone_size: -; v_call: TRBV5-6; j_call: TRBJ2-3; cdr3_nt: TGTGCCAGCAGCTTGGGGCAGGGGGTGGGAGATACGCAGTATTTT; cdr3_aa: CASSLGQGVGDTQYF
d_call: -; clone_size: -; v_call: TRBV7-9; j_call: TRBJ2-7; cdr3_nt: TGTGCCAGCAACCCCGACACCACCTACGAGCAGTACTTC; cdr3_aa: CASNPDTTYEQYF
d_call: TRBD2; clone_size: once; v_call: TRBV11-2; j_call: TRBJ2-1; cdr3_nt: TGTGCCAGCAGCTTAGGGATGGCTAGCGGGGGTTACAATGAGCAGTTCTTC; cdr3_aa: CASSLGMASGGYNEQFF
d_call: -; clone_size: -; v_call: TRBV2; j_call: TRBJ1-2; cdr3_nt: TGTGCCAGCAGTGAAGCGGGTGGTTCCTATGGCTACACCTTC; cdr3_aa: CASSEAGGSYGYTF
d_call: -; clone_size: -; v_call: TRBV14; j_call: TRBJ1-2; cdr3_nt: TGTGCCAGCAGCCAAGATCAATCCTATGGCTACACCTTC; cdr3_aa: CASSQDQSYGYTF
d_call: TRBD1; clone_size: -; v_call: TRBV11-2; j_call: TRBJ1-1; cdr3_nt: TGTGCCAGCAGCTTAGAATTATCCAGGGGGCACACTGAAGCTTTCTTT; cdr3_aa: CASSLELSRGHTEAFF
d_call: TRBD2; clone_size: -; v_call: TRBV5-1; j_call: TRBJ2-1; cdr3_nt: TGCGCCAGCAGCTTGGATCCTAGCGGGAGCGCCAATGAGCAGTTCTTC; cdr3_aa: CASSLDPSGSANEQFF
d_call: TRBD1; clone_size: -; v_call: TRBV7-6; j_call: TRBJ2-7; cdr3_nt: TGTGCCAGCAGCCCGGGACAGGGATACTACGAGCAGTACTTC; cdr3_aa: CASSPGQGYYEQYF
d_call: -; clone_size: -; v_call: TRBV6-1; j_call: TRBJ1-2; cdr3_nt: TGTGCCAGCAGTGATATAAATCAGGGATCGAAACAGGGCTATGGCTACACCTTC; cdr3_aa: CASSDINQGSKQGYGYTF
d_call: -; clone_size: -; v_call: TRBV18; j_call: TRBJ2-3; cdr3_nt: TGTGCCAGCTCACCACGCCAGGGGGGGAGGACTAGCACAGATACGCAGTATTTT; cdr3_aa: CASSPRQGGRTSTDTQYF
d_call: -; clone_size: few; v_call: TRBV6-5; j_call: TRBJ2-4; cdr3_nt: TGTGCCAGCTTGGACTCAGGGGGGCACATTCAGTACTTC; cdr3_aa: CASLDSGGHIQYF
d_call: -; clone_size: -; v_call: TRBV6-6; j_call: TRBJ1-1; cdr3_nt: TGTGCCAGCAGTAACGTCCCGACAGTAGGCACTGAAGCTTTCTTT; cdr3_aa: CASSNVPTVGTEAFF
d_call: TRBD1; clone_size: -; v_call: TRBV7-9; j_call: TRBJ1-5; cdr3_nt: TGTGCCAGCAGCCCCGGAGGGGGCCATCAGCCCCAGCATTTT; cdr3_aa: CASSPGGGHQPQHF
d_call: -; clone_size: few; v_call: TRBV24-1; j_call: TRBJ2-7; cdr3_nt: TGTGCCACCAGTGATTCCCGGGACACCAAAGGCGAGCAGTACTTC; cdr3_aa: CATSDSRDTKGEQYF
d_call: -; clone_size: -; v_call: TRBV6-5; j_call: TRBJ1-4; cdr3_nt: TGTGCCAGCAGTTGGAGTGGGGCAACTAATGAAAAACTGTTTTTT; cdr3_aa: CASSWSGATNEKLFF
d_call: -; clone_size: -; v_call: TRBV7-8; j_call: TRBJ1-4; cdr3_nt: TGTGCCAGCAGCTCAAAGTTTGCAACTAATGAAAAACTGTTTTTT; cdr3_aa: CASSSKFATNEKLFF